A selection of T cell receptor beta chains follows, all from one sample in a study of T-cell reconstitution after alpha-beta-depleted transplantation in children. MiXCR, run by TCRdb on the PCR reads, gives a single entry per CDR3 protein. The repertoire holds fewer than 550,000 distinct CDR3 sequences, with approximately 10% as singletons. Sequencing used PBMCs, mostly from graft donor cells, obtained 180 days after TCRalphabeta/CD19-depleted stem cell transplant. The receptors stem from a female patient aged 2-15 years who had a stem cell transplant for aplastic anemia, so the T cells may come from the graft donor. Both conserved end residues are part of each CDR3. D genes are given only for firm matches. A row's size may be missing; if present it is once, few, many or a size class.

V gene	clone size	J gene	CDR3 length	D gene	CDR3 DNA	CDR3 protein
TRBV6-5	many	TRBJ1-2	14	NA	TGTGCCAGCAGTTACAAGGGTCTCGGGGGCGGCTACACCTTC	CASSYKGLGGGYTF
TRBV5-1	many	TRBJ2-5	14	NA	TGCGCCAGCAGCTCCCGACCCCTACAAGAGACCCAGTACTTC	CASSSRPLQETQYF
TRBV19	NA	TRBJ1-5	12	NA	TGTGCCAGTAGTATAACAGGGAAGGCCCAGCATTTT	CASSITGKAQHF
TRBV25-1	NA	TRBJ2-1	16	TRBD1	TGTGCCAGCAGTGAAGCCGGGACAGACTCCTACAATGAGCAGTTCTTC	CASSEAGTDSYNEQFF
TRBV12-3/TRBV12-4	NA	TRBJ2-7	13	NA	TGTGCCAGCAGTTTATGGGAGGCCTACAAGCAGTACTTC	CASSLWEAYKQYF
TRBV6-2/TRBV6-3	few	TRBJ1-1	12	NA	TGTGCCAGCAGTTACTGGGCCCAGGTGGCTTTCTTT	CASSYWAQVAFF
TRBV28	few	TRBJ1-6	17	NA	TGTGCCAGCAGGCGAGGAGGGGGGCGGACCTATAATTCACCCCTCCACTTT	CASRRGGGRTYNSPLHF
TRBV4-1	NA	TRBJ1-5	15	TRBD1	TGCGCCAGCAGCCAAGAGGACAGGGGAAATCAGCCCCAGCATTTT	CASSQEDRGNQPQHF
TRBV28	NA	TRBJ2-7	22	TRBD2	TGTGCCAGCAGTTTTTCGGGGGAAGTAGGACTAGTGTCGCTTGAGGCCAGTGACGAGCAGTACTTC	CASSFSGEVGLVSLEASDEQYF
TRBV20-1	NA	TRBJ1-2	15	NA	TGCAGTGCTAGGGACGGAGGACAACTTAACTATGGCTACACCTTC	CSARDGGQLNYGYTF
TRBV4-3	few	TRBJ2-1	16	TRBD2	TGCGCCAGCAGCCAAGGGTCGGCTAGCGGGCCATACCGACAGTTCTTC	CASSQGSASGPYRQFF
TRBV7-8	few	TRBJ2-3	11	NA	TGTGCCAGCCAGCGGACAGATACGCAGTATTTT	CASQRTDTQYF
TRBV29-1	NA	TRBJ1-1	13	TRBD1	TGCAGCGTTGTCAGGGGGCTTGGCACTGAAGCTTTCTTT	CSVVRGLGTEAFF
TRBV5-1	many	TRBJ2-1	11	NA	TGCGCCAGCAGCTTCGGGTATGAGCAGTTCTTC	CASSFGYEQFF
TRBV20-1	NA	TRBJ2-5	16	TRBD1	TGCAGTGCTAGACCAATCGGGACAGGGGCAAAAGAGACCCAGTACTTC	CSARPIGTGAKETQYF
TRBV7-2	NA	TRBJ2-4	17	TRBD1	TGTGCCAGCAGCTTAGGGCCAGGGGGCGTAGCCAAAAACATTCAGTACTTC	CASSLGPGGVAKNIQYF
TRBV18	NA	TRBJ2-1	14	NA	TGTGCCAGCTCACCAGGGACTTTTCTCAATGAGCAGTTCTTC	CASSPGTFLNEQFF
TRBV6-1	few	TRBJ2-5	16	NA	TGTGCCAGCAGCGCTATTGGGACACGGCTAGGAGAGACCCAGTACTTC	CASSAIGTRLGETQYF
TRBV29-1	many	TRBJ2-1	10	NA	TGCAGCGTGACGGGCTATGAGCAGTTCTTC	CSVTGYEQFF
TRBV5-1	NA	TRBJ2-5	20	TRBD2	TGCGCCAGCAGCTTGCCCAGACATCCCGGGGAGGGCCGATATTGGGAGACCCAGTACTTC	CASSLPRHPGEGRYWETQYF